The 21 T cell receptor beta chains given below trace back to one sample, sequenced in a study of shared clonotypes between healthy human individuals. TCRdb's copy holds only in-frame clones and misses some; the assay was immunoSEQ multiplex PCR. The top ten hold around 0.38% of the sample, which has fewer than 1.8 million clones, approximately 98.5% seen once. The sequenced sample consisted of naive CD4+ T cells sorted from blood. Subset denoted: CD45RA+ positively selected. The receptors were gathered from a man under 40 in good health.

Comment on this clone: Other DNA sequences of this sample code for an identical CDR3. The chain carries TRBV18 and TRBJ2-1; TRBD1 is a possible D gene (5 bases). Germline V gene data show CDR1 as KGHSH and CDR2 as LQKENI. The length of the CDR3 is 14 residues. V dropped 2 bases and J dropped 4 bases, with 9 bases sitting between them. CDR3: CASSPTRQYNEQFF. The CDR3 region has the DNA TGTGCCAGCTCACCAACCAGACAGTACAATGAGCAGTTCTTC.

The rearrangement joins TRBV27 to TRBJ2-7, with 15 bases identical to TRBD2. CDR1 and CDR2 (germline): MNHEY, SMNVEV (reference sequence). Germline trimming cut 5 bases from V and 2 bases from J; bases unmatched to any gene: 4. There are 16 residues in the CDR3. The CDR3 DNA follows: TGTGCCAGCAGTCTTGGACTAGCGGGAGGGCCCTACGAGCAGTACTTC. Protein product: CASSLGLAGGPYEQYF.

The V call is TRBV14, the J call TRBJ2-1, with a weak D call TRBD1 (7 bases). Trimming cost V 4 bases and J 4 bases, with 14 bases left between them. The length of the CDR3 is 15 residues. Germline loops: CDR1 SGHDN, CDR2 FVKESK. In DNA, the CDR3 is TGTGCCAGCAGCCGTCAGGGGGGCCTTTACAATGAGCAGTTCTTC. This sequence encodes CASSRQGGLYNEQFF.

This sequence joins TRBV27 and TRBJ2-7, with TRBD2 identical over 9 bases. Germline CDR1 and CDR2: MNHEY and SMNVEV (reference sequence). Unmatched junction bases numbered 10, after V lost 1 base and J lost 3 bases. This CDR3 is built from 17 residues. CDR3 amino acids: CASSLFAGGGDRYEQYF. Here the CDR3 DNA reads TGTGCCAGCAGTTTATTTGCTGGCGGGGGGGACCGCTACGAGCAGTACTTC.

This chain connects TRBV5-6 to TRBJ2-2, with D possibly matching TRBD1 (6 bases). CDR3 size: 16 residues. Trimming took 0 bases from V and 4 from J, leaving 13 bases between them. CDR1 SGHDT and CDR2 YYEEEE come from the germline V gene. CDR3 in amino acids: CASSLDVGTRTGELFF. Written as DNA, the CDR3 is TGTGCCAGCAGCTTGGACGTCGGGACACGCACCGGGGAGCTGTTTTTT.

The V and J genes are TRBV29-1 and TRBJ2-3, with 11 bases matching TRBD2. The CDR3 sequence is 17 residues long. Per the germline V gene, CDR1 is SQVTM and CDR2 is ANQGSEA. The J segment lost 0 bases and the V segment lost 4 bases, leaving 9 bases of the junction unmatched. The CDR3 region is CSVVGVAGGLSTDTQYF. For the CDR3, the DNA is TGCAGCGTTGTGGGGGTAGCGGGAGGGCTTAGCACAGATACGCAGTATTTT.

This clone was recorded once. The rearrangement links TRBV14 to TRBJ2-7, with TRBD1 as a possible D gene (5 bases). The CDR3 covers 13 residues. The V end was cut by 6 bases, the J end by 1 base, with 10 bases between. CDR1 is SGHDN and CDR2 is FVKESK in the germline V gene. CDR3 DNA sequence: TGTGCCAGCAGAACCTCAGGGTCCTACGAGCAGTACTTC. It encodes CASRTSGSYEQYF.

The chain has TRBV6-5 and TRBJ1-5; D is unresolved. The CDR3 contains 14 residues. The V gene lost 4 bases and the J gene lost 0 bases, with 7 bases spanning the gap. Germline V CDR1 and CDR2: MNHEY, SVGAGI. In nucleotides, the CDR3 is TGTGCCAGCAGTTCTGGGTATAGCAATCAGCCCCAGCATTTT. Its translation is CASSSGYSNQPQHF.

In this sample, this clone turned up once. The V gene is TRBV28, the J gene TRBJ1-1; D unresolved. This CDR3 has 13 amino acids. The germline V gene encodes CDR1 MDHEN and CDR2 SYDVKM. V was trimmed by 1 base and J by 2 bases, leaving 5 bases between them. The DNA for the CDR3 is TGTGCCAGCAGTTTATTCGGAAACACTGAAGCTTTCTTT. Its protein product is CASSLFGNTEAFF.

On this clone itself: This sample includes further DNA sequences coding for the same CDR3. The J gene is TRBJ1-5, the V gene TRBV27; D is unresolved. The germline V gene encodes CDR1 MNHEY and CDR2 SMNVEV (reference sequence). The CDR3 spans 15 residues. Trimming cost V 4 bases and J 1 base, with 11 bases left between them. The CDR3 bases are TGTGCCAGCAGTTCAGACCGACGAAGCAATCAGCCCCAGCATTTT. Translation gives CASSSDRRSNQPQHF.

The CDR3 sequence is CAISSGKGERAHTDTQYF. For the CDR3, the DNA is TGTGCCATCAGTTCGGGAAAGGGGGAACGGGCCCACACAGATACGCAGTATTTT. The chain employs TRBV10-3 and TRBJ2-3; D is perhaps TRBD1 (6 bases). V was pared by 5 bases and J by 2 bases, with 23 bases between. CDR1 and CDR2 from the germline V gene are ENHRY and SYGVKD. The CDR3 sequence is 18 residues long.

CDR3 region: CASSTEPGQALNQPQHF. For the CDR3, the DNA is TGTGCCAGTAGTACCGAGCCGGGACAGGCTTTGAATCAGCCCCAGCATTTT. The V and J genes are TRBV19 and TRBJ1-5, with 8 positions matching TRBD1. This CDR3 region has 17 residues. J was trimmed by 4 bases and V by 4 bases; bases with no gene match: 12. Germline V gene lookup returns CDR1 LNHDA and CDR2 SQIVND (reference sequence).

V is TRBV7-3 and J is TRBJ2-3; perhaps TRBD2 as D (6 bases). Germline CDR1 is SGHTA and CDR2 is FQGTGA. The CDR3 sequence is 17 residues long. The germline V and J ends were trimmed by 2 bases and 4 bases, with 19 bases remaining between them. As DNA, the CDR3 is TGTGCCAGCAGCTTACCCCGACTCGTGGGGACTCCAGATACGCAGTATTTT. It codes for CASSLPRLVGTPDTQYF.

This sequence joins TRBV2 and TRBJ2-5, with D uncertain. The CDR3 extends over 11 amino acids. Germline V gene sequence: CDR1 SNHLY, CDR2 FYNNEI. Deletions cut 7 bases from V and 5 bases from J, with 8 bases between. The CDR3 is CASTSRETQYF. DNA of the CDR3: TGTGCCAGCACCTCTAGGGAGACCCAGTACTTC.

Points on this clone: Other DNA sequences in this sample translate to the same CDR3. V usage is TRBV18 and J usage is TRBJ2-7, with 9 bases aligning to TRBD1. The V and J ends lost 3 bases and 3 bases, in that order; junction bases with no gene match: 6. Germline loops: CDR1 KGHSH, CDR2 LQKENI. The CDR3 sequence is 15 residues long. The DNA of the CDR3 is TGTGCCAGCTCACCCTCGACAGGGGGAAGCTACGAGCAGTACTTC. Its protein is CASSPSTGGSYEQYF.

V gene TRBV5-1 combines with J gene TRBJ2-5; TRBD1 is a possible D gene (5 bases). V was pared by 6 bases and J by 0 bases, with 15 bases between. Germline CDR1 SGHRS, CDR2 YFSETQ. This CDR3 comprises 15 residues. The CDR3 reads CASTPGLLYQETQYF. Here the CDR3 DNA reads TGCGCCAGCACCCCAGGGCTGTTGTACCAAGAGACCCAGTACTTC.

This clone appeared a single time. The rearrangement links TRBV7-2 to TRBJ1-3; 7 bases align to TRBD1. CDR1 SGHTA and CDR2 FQGNSA come from the germline V gene. The CDR3 is made up of 17 amino acids. V shed 1 base and J 4 bases; nucleotides not matched to a gene: 10. The CDR3 region has the DNA TGTGCCAGCAGCTTAGTAGTACAGACAGGGTACGGAAACACCATATATTTT. Protein product: CASSLVVQTGYGNTIYF.

V usage is TRBV5-1 and J usage is TRBJ2-3; the D is unclear. The V end lost 4 bases, the J end lost 6 bases, and 12 bases lay between the germline ends. This CDR3 is 13 amino acids long. From germline, CDR1 is SGHRS and CDR2 YFSETQ. The CDR3 nucleotides read TGCGCCAGCAGCGCCCCGCCACTGGATACGCAGTATTTT. As protein: CASSAPPLDTQYF.

The chain links TRBV19 to TRBJ2-2, with 7 nucleotides matching TRBD2. Unmatched junction bases numbered 7, after V lost 3 bases and J lost 6 bases. The CDR3 is made up of 15 amino acids. The V gene's germline CDR1 is LNHDA and CDR2 SQIVND (reference sequence). CDR3: CASSIESGMAGELFF. Written as DNA, the CDR3 is TGTGCCAGTAGTATTGAAAGCGGGATGGCCGGGGAGCTGTTTTTT.

The chain carries TRBV28 and TRBJ1-5, with TRBD1 as a possible D gene (6 bases). The CDR3 extends over 13 amino acids. Germline CDR1 reads MDHEN; CDR2 reads SYDVKM. V lost 7 bases, J lost 7 bases, and 14 bases lay in between. In DNA, the CDR3 is TGTGCCAGCACCTCATTCAGGGGCCAGCCCCAGCATTTT. It encodes CASTSFRGQPQHF. Full variable domain (missing parts from reference TRBV28 and TRBJ1-5): DVKVTQSSRYLVKRTGEKVFLECVQDMDHENMFWYRQDPGLGLRLIYFSYDVKMKEKGDIPEGYSVSREKKERFSLILESASTNQTSMYLCASTSFRGQPQHFGDGTRLSIL.

V gene TRBV20-1 combines with J gene TRBJ1-1; D call uncertain. Germline V gene sequence: CDR1 DFQATT, CDR2 SNEGSKA (reference sequence). Trimming took 6 bases from V and 4 from J, leaving 9 bases between them. This CDR3 region has 11 residues. For the CDR3, the DNA is TGCAGTGCAAGAAACCCCACTGAAGCTTTCTTT. It translates to CSARNPTEAFF.